This is a list of T cell receptor beta chains from one sample in a study of blood T cell repertoires in COVID-19. This table comes from immunoSEQ multiplex PCR, and its TCRdb copy is limited to in-frame clones, with some not included. The sample shows hundreds of thousands of clones, approximately 88% of them seen only once. The sequenced sample was peripheral blood. The receptors here all came from a woman aged 50 to 65 with COVID-19, enrolled during active disease. CDR3s include the opening cysteine and the closing phenylalanine or tryptophan. Each record gives: V gene, clone size, J gene, D gene, CDR3 protein, CDR3 DNA. A D gene is named only where the DNA matches it firmly. Clone size appears in some rows only: once, few, many, or a class for an expanded clone.

v_call: TRBV3-1/TRBV3-2; clone_size: few; j_call: TRBJ2-6; d_call: TRBD2; cdr3_aa: CASSPGGSGANVLTF; cdr3_nt: TGTGCCAGCAGCCCGGGGGGCTCTGGGGCCAACGTCCTGACTTTC
v_call: TRBV5-1; clone_size: -; j_call: TRBJ2-2; d_call: TRBD2; cdr3_aa: CASSPLGGANTGELFF; cdr3_nt: TGCGCCAGCAGCCCCCTCGGGGGGGCTAACACCGGGGAGCTGTTTTTT
v_call: TRBV12-3/TRBV12-4; clone_size: -; j_call: TRBJ1-1; d_call: -; cdr3_aa: CASSSQGIDRAFF; cdr3_nt: TGTGCCAGCAGTTCTCAGGGGATTGATAGAGCTTTCTTT
v_call: TRBV28; clone_size: -; j_call: TRBJ2-1; d_call: -; cdr3_aa: CASSPYFGGVKNEQFF; cdr3_nt: TGTGCCAGCAGTCCCTATTTTGGCGGGGTTAAGAATGAGCAGTTCTTC
v_call: TRBV9; clone_size: once; j_call: TRBJ1-5; d_call: TRBD1; cdr3_aa: CASSTGGGNQPQHF; cdr3_nt: TGTGCCAGCAGCACAGGGGGCGGCAATCAGCCCCAGCATTTT
v_call: TRBV2; clone_size: once; j_call: TRBJ2-3; d_call: -; cdr3_aa: CASGGGTDTQYF; cdr3_nt: TGTGCCAGCGGTGGAGGAACAGATACGCAGTATTTT
v_call: TRBV6-5; clone_size: -; j_call: TRBJ2-7; d_call: -; cdr3_aa: CASSYTRSSYEQYF; cdr3_nt: TGTGCCAGCAGTTATACGAGGAGCTCCTACGAGCAGTACTTC
v_call: TRBV11-2; clone_size: -; j_call: TRBJ1-1; d_call: TRBD1; cdr3_aa: CASRDPGTGNTEAFF; cdr3_nt: TGTGCCAGCAGAGACCCCGGGACAGGGAACACTGAAGCTTTCTTT
v_call: TRBV19; clone_size: -; j_call: TRBJ1-5; d_call: -; cdr3_aa: CASGLSGRHQPQHF; cdr3_nt: TGTGCCAGTGGGTTGTCGGGGAGGCATCAGCCCCAGCATTTT
v_call: TRBV7-2; clone_size: -; j_call: TRBJ1-3; d_call: -; cdr3_aa: CASSLAFGFSGNTIYF; cdr3_nt: TGTGCCAGCAGCTTAGCATTCGGGTTCTCTGGAAACACCATATATTTT
v_call: TRBV2; clone_size: -; j_call: TRBJ2-2; d_call: TRBD2; cdr3_aa: CASRVPSGVAGELFF; cdr3_nt: TGTGCCAGCAGAGTCCCTAGCGGGGTCGCCGGGGAGCTGTTTTTT
v_call: TRBV18; clone_size: -; j_call: TRBJ2-7; d_call: -; cdr3_aa: CASSPSLDSLRQYF; cdr3_nt: TGTGCCAGCTCACCATCCCTCGACAGCCTGAGGCAGTACTTC
v_call: TRBV4-2; clone_size: -; j_call: TRBJ2-7; d_call: -; cdr3_aa: CASSPLSGAAPYEQYF; cdr3_nt: TGTGCCAGCAGCCCTCTTTCGGGAGCGGCTCCCTACGAGCAGTACTTC
v_call: TRBV7-9; clone_size: -; j_call: TRBJ1-6; d_call: -; cdr3_aa: CASTLGARPGNSPLHF; cdr3_nt: TGTGCCAGCACCCTAGGGGCCAGGCCCGGAAATTCACCCCTCCACTTT
v_call: TRBV5-1; clone_size: -; j_call: TRBJ1-1; d_call: -; cdr3_aa: CASSGGDKRNTEAFF; cdr3_nt: TGCGCCAGCAGCGGGGGGGACAAACGGAACACTGAAGCTTTCTTT
v_call: TRBV6-5; clone_size: -; j_call: TRBJ1-1; d_call: TRBD1; cdr3_aa: CASTLGQMNTEAFF; cdr3_nt: TGTGCCAGCACCCTGGGACAGATGAACACTGAAGCTTTCTTT
v_call: TRBV6-6; clone_size: -; j_call: TRBJ2-1; d_call: TRBD1; cdr3_aa: CASSFGQGMDEQFF; cdr3_nt: TGTGCCAGCAGCTTCGGACAGGGTATGGATGAGCAGTTCTTC
v_call: TRBV30; clone_size: -; j_call: TRBJ1-2; d_call: -; cdr3_aa: CAWSPQGEESYTF; cdr3_nt: TGTGCCTGGAGCCCACAAGGGGAGGAGAGCTACACCTTC
v_call: TRBV27; clone_size: once; j_call: TRBJ1-2; d_call: -; cdr3_aa: CASSWQGDRNYGYTF; cdr3_nt: TGTGCCAGCAGTTGGCAGGGCGACCGGAACTATGGCTACACCTTC
v_call: TRBV10-1; clone_size: -; j_call: TRBJ2-7; d_call: -; cdr3_aa: CASSTGQSSYEQYF; cdr3_nt: TGCGCCAGCAGTACCGGACAGTCTTCCTACGAGCAGTACTTC
v_call: TRBV2; clone_size: -; j_call: TRBJ1-2; d_call: TRBD1; cdr3_aa: CAILTGVGGYTF; cdr3_nt: TGTGCCATTCTAACAGGGGTAGGTGGCTACACCTTC